Below, 10 T cell receptor beta chains from the same sample are listed, as sequenced in a study of regulatory T cells in long-lasting Graves disease. Stated time point: persistent/refractory GD, antithyroid drugs over 5 years with positive TRAb. The authors made the TCR library using RNA they extracted from PBMCs. Investigators prepared the TCR beta libraries by applying iRepertoire HTBI primers and Arm-PCR of CDR3 regions. TCRdb re-called the multiplex PCR reads through MiXCR, storing one row per CDR3 protein. The sample includes fewer than 400,000 distinct CDR3 sequences, less than 25% of them seen just once. Sequenced here: peripheral blood mononuclear cells (PBMCs), sampled when the disease was refractory, from a patient treated with antithyroid drugs. The source of these receptors is a female donor with Graves disease.

This clonotype was seen many times. V is TRBV6-5 and J is TRBJ2-7; the match to TRBD1 covers 9 bases. V dropped 4 bases and J dropped 4; count of bases not matched to a gene: 2. CDR3 size: 13 residues. Germline V CDR1 and CDR2: MNHEY, SVGAGI. The DNA for the CDR3 is TGTGCCAGCAGTTCGGGGACAGGGTACGAGCAGTACTTC. Its protein is CASSSGTGYEQYF.

Regarding this clonotype: Being one base from a much bigger clone, this may be a read error. The CDR3 does not end in the conserved phenylalanine or tryptophan, so this is likely a read error. The chain has TRBV12-3 or TRBV12-4 and TRBJ2-5; TRBD2 matches at 7 bases. After removal of 5 bases from V and 4 bases from J, the junction contained 10 bases not matched to a gene. The CDR3 contains 15 residues. DNA of the CDR3: TGTGCCAGCAGTCCTTGGCTAGCGGCGGGAGAGACCCAGTACCTC. This sequence encodes CASSPWLAAGETQYL.

At least ten counts were recorded for this clonotype. The V gene is TRBV28, the J gene TRBJ1-2; 8 positions match TRBD1. V lost 6 bases to trimming and J lost 5 bases; unmatched junction nucleotides: 5. The V gene's germline CDR1 is MDHEN and CDR2 SYDVKM. The CDR3 length is 13 residues. The CDR3 region is CASSPGGRYGYTF. The DNA of the CDR3 is TGTGCCAGCAGCCCAGGGGGCAGGTATGGCTACACCTTC.

There are many counts of this clonotype. The V call is TRBV5-5, the J call TRBJ2-5; 9 bases fit TRBD1. CDR1 is SGHKS and CDR2 is YYEKEE in the germline V gene (reference sequence). CDR3 length: 15 residues. Germline trimming cut 6 bases from V and 5 bases from J; bases unmatched to any gene: 11. The CDR3 sequence is CASTGGQGVGETQYF. The DNA of the CDR3 is TGTGCCAGCACCGGGGGACAGGGAGTGGGGGAGACCCAGTACTTC. Looking up the rest from reference TRBV5-5 and TRBJ2-5 gives the full variable domain: DAGVTQSPTHLIKTRGQQVTLRCSPISGHKSVSWYQQVLGQGPQFIFQYYEKEERGRGNFPDRFSARQFPNYSSELNVNALLLGDSALYLCASTGGQGVGETQYFGPGTRLLVL.

This clonotype occurred many times. The rearrangement uses TRBV10-3 and TRBJ2-5; perhaps TRBD2 as D (6 bases). V lost 3 bases, J lost 2 bases, and 16 bases lay in between. There are 16 residues in the CDR3. Germline V gene sequence: CDR1 ENHRY, CDR2 SYGVKD. In DNA form, the CDR3 reads TGTGCCATCAGTGACCTTGGGGGGAAAGGGCAAGAGACCCAGTACTTC. Protein sequence: CAISDLGGKGQETQYF.

This clonotype has only a few counts. The chain combines TRBV5-1 with TRBJ1-4; 8 bases match TRBD1. The V gene's germline CDR1 is SGHRS and CDR2 YFSETQ. Unmatched junction bases numbered 11, after V lost 2 bases and J lost 8 bases. The CDR3 loop spans 16 amino acids. The CDR3 loop is CASSFSSGDRREKLFF. Here the CDR3 DNA reads TGCGCCAGCAGCTTTTCTTCCGGGGACAGGAGGGAAAAACTGTTTTTT.

The J gene is TRBJ2-7, the V gene TRBV20-1, with TRBD2 identical over 15 bases. Trimming at V came to 4 bases and at J to 6 bases, leaving 19 bases not matched to a gene. Per germline, CDR1 DFQATT and CDR2 SNEGSKA (reference sequence). This CDR3 is built from 19 residues. For the CDR3, the DNA is TGCAGTGCTACCTATGGACTAGCGGGAGGGCTGGGCCTGAATTCCGAGCAGTACTTC. Residues: CSATYGLAGGLGLNSEQYF.

This clonotype occurred many times. V gene TRBV18 combines with J gene TRBJ2-6, with no clear D. Per the germline V gene, CDR1 is KGHSH and CDR2 is LQKENI. CDR3 length equals 14 residues. The ends were cut back, 3 bases at V and 0 bases at J, with 3 bases in the middle. This chain's CDR3 is CASSPLSGANVLTF. In nucleotides, the CDR3 is TGTGCCAGCTCACCTCTCTCTGGGGCCAACGTCCTGACTTTC.

The CDR3 protein is CASSQEHTSDLYEQYF. Here the CDR3 DNA reads TGTGCCAGCAGCCAAGAACATACTAGCGACCTATACGAGCAGTACTTC. This chain connects TRBV4-2 to TRBJ2-7, with 7 bases lining up with TRBD2. The CDR3 is made up of 16 amino acids. The V segment lost 0 bases and the J segment 4 bases; nucleotides outside the gene matches: 9. The V gene's germline CDR1 is LGHNA and CDR2 YNFKEQ.

The chain couples TRBV5-1 to TRBJ1-1, with 12 bases aligning to TRBD1. Germline V gene sequence: CDR1 SGHRS, CDR2 YFSETQ. The CDR3 extends over 14 amino acids. V dropped 5 bases and J dropped 5; count of bases not matched to a gene: 4. The CDR3 bases are TGCGCCAGCAGACGGGACAGGGGGCATACTGAAGCTTTCTTT. This encodes CASRRDRGHTEAFF. Full variable domain (remainder filled in from reference TRBV5-1 and TRBJ1-1): KAGVTQTPRYLIKTRGQQVTLSCSPISGHRSVSWYQQTPGQGLQFLFEYFSETQRNKGNFPGRFSGRQFSNSRSEMNVSTLELGDSALYLCASRRDRGHTEAFFGQGTRLTVV.